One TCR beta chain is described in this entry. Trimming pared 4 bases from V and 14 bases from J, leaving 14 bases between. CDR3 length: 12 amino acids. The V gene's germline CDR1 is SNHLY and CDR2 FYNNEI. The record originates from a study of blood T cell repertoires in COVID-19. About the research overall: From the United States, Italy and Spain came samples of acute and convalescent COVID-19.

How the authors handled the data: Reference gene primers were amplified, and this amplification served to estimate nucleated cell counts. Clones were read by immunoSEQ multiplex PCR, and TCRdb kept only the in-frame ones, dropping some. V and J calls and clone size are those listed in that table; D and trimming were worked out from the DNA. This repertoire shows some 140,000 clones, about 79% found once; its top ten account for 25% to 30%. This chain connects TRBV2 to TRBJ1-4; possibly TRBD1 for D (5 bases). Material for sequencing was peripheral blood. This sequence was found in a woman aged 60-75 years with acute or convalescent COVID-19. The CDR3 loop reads CASSGFGDYLFF. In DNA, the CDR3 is TGTGCCAGCAGTGGCTTCGGGGACTACCTGTTTTTT.